These 16 T cell receptor beta chains were sequenced from one sample in a study of blood T cell repertoires in COVID-19 (dated by TCRdb to the early 2020s). Library preparation used the immunoSEQ multiplex PCR assay. Held by TCRdb, this immuneACCESS table contains in-frame sequences only and omits some clones. Under half of the omission traces to an unresolved V gene where checked; the cause of the rest is unknown. The sample table shows 150,000 to 200,000 clones, and about four fifths are seen once. The ten largest clones take up roughly 3.4% of the sample. The sample consisted of PBMCs or T cells enriched from blood (not recorded which). The source is a woman aged 60 to 75 who had recovered from COVID-19.

This clone showed up just a few times. This sequence joins TRBV5-1 and TRBJ2-7; TRBD1 is a possible D gene (5 bases). This CDR3 contains 14 residues. Germline values: CDR1 SGHRS, CDR2 YFSETQ. Trimming stripped 3 bases from V and 7 bases from J, with 17 bases between. CDR3 region: CASSWGLGSGEQYF. CDR3 bases: TGCGCCAGCAGCTGGGGCCTAGGGTCCGGAGAGCAGTACTTC.

This clone was counted once. This rearrangement joins TRBV5-1 to TRBJ2-1; D may be TRBD2 (6 bases). V shed 5 bases and J shed 9 bases, with 12 bases lying between them. The germline V gene encodes CDR1 SGHRS and CDR2 YFSETQ. This CDR3 has 12 amino acids. The CDR3 sequence: CASRPSGGEQFF. DNA for the CDR3: TGCGCCAGCAGGCCCTCCGGGGGTGAGCAGTTCTTC.

The V gene is TRBV19, the J gene TRBJ1-5; no reliable D call. This CDR3 region has 17 residues. The V gene lost 1 base and the J gene lost 6 bases, with 19 bases spanning the gap. CDR1 LNHDA and CDR2 SQIVND come from the germline V gene (reference sequence). The CDR3: CASSIVEGNVWGQPQHF. CDR3 in DNA: TGTGCCAGTAGTATAGTCGAGGGAAACGTATGGGGTCAGCCCCAGCATTTT. Full variable domain (remainder filled in from reference TRBV19 and TRBJ1-5): DGGITQSPKYLFRKEGQNVTLSCEQNLNHDAMYWYRQDPGQGLRLIYYSQIVNDFQKGDIAEGYSVSREKKESFPLTVTSAQKNPTAFYLCASSIVEGNVWGQPQHFGDGTRLSIL.

This clone appeared a few times. The V and J genes are TRBV12-3 or TRBV12-4 and TRBJ2-7, with D maybe TRBD2 (5 bases). This CDR3 is 13 amino acids long. V was shortened by 8 bases and J by 2 bases, with 13 bases between the two germline ends. The CDR3 coding sequence is TGTGCCAGCGGGCGGACTGGGGCCTACGAGCAGTACTTC. Its protein product is CASGRTGAYEQYF.

The rearrangement joins TRBV7-9 to TRBJ1-2, with a weak D call TRBD1 (6 bases). V gave up 6 bases and J gave up 6 bases, with 17 bases separating them. Germline loops: CDR1 SEHNR, CDR2 FQNEAQ (reference sequence). This CDR3 is 14 amino acids long. The CDR3 here is CASRAAHREDGYTF. CDR3 nucleotide sequence: TGTGCCAGCAGGGCGGCCCACAGGGAAGATGGCTACACCTTC.

The chain links TRBV5-8 to TRBJ1-5; tentative D call: TRBD1 (6 bases). CDR3 length equals 13 residues. Between the trimmed V and J ends, which lost 4 bases and 5 bases, there was a span of 10 bases. Germline V gene sequence: CDR1 SGHTS, CDR2 YDEGEE. In DNA form, the CDR3 reads TGTGCCAGCAGCAGACAGGCCTATCAGCCCCAGCATTTT. As protein: CASSRQAYQPQHF.

For this clone: The junction and the germline gene differ at one end; a read error may be behind it. The rearrangement joins TRBV29-1 to TRBJ1-2, with 8 positions matching TRBD1. CDR1 SQVTM and CDR2 ANQGSEA come from the germline V gene. This CDR3 comprises 13 residues. CDR3 loop: CSVEGQGAYGYTF. DNA for the CDR3: TGCAGCGTGGAAGGACAGGGTGCCTATGGCTACACCTTC. Full variable domain (outside the CDR3, taken from reference TRBV29-1 and TRBJ1-2): SAVISQKPSRDICQRGTSLTIQCQVDSQVTMMFWYRQQPGQSLTLIATANQGSEATYESGFVIDKFPISRPNLTFSTLTVSNMSPEDSSIYLCSVEGQGAYGYTFGSGTRLTVV.

The chain carries TRBV19 and TRBJ1-1, with D unclear. The germline V gene has CDR1 LNHDA and CDR2 SQIVND (reference sequence). This CDR3 comprises 17 residues. The V gene lost 1 base and the J gene lost 5 bases, with 20 bases spanning the gap. The CDR3 is CASSIGGVGNIRTEAFF. The DNA for the CDR3 is TGTGCCAGTAGTATAGGAGGAGTCGGGAACATTCGAACTGAAGCTTTCTTT.

V is TRBV19 and J is TRBJ2-5, with D hard to call. The CDR3 sequence is 13 residues long. V was trimmed by 3 bases and J by 5 bases, leaving 10 bases between them. Germline-derived CDR1 and CDR2 are LNHDA and SQIVND (reference sequence). This CDR3 reads CASSIHREETQYF. DNA of the CDR3: TGTGCCAGTAGTATCCACAGAGAGGAGACCCAGTACTTC.

The chain combines TRBV2 with TRBJ1-1, with D perhaps TRBD1 (5 bases). The CDR3 covers 15 residues. Germline CDR1 is SNHLY and CDR2 is FYNNEI. The V end lost 2 bases, the J end lost 2 bases, and 12 bases lay between the germline ends. The CDR3 nucleotides are TGTGCCAGCAGTGAACAGGGCCAACGCAACACTGAAGCTTTCTTT. It translates to CASSEQGQRNTEAFF.

This chain links TRBV19 with TRBJ1-2; D might be TRBD1 (6 bases). CDR1 is LNHDA, CDR2 SQIVND, per germline (reference sequence). V dropped 5 bases and J dropped 6 bases, with 10 bases sitting between them. CDR3 length: 12 residues. Written as DNA, the CDR3 is TGTGCCAGTAGTCCACAGGGCAATGGCTACACCTTC. It codes for CASSPQGNGYTF.

The chain is built from TRBV5-1 and TRBJ2-2, with 9 nucleotides matching TRBD1. The CDR3 sequence is 15 residues long. CDR1 and CDR2 from the germline V gene are SGHRS and YFSETQ. V shed 4 bases, J shed 7 bases, and the junction held 8 bases outside the gene matches. CDR3 sequence: CASSPTGQGDGELFF. For the CDR3, the DNA is TGCGCCAGCAGCCCTACGGGACAGGGTGACGGGGAGCTGTTTTTT.

The chain couples TRBV7-2 to TRBJ1-5; D unclear. V lost 5 bases, J lost 0 bases, and 5 bases lay in between. CDR1 and CDR2 from the germline V gene are SGHTA and FQGNSA. This CDR3 is 13 amino acids long. CDR3 DNA: TGTGCCAGCAGCCTAAGTAGCAATCAGCCCCAGCATTTT. Protein sequence: CASSLSSNQPQHF. The whole variable domain, remainder taken from reference TRBV7-2 and TRBJ1-5, is GAGVSQSPSNKVTEKGKDVELRCDPISGHTALYWYRQSLGQGLEFLIYFQGNSAPDKSGLPSDRFSAERTGGSVSTLTIQRTQQEDSAVYLCASSLSSNQPQHFGDGTRLSIL.

The chain has TRBV28 and TRBJ2-5; D is ambiguous. Trimming cost V 2 bases and J 9 bases, with 16 bases left between them. The CDR3 is 14 residues long. The germline gives CDR1 MDHEN, CDR2 SYDVKM. The CDR3 DNA follows: TGTGCCAGCAGTTTAGCGGAGACCCGTCGGGCCCAGTACTTC. Its translation: CASSLAETRRAQYF.

The gene calls are TRBV18 and TRBJ1-1; 8 bases match TRBD1. The germline V gene encodes CDR1 KGHSH and CDR2 LQKENI. V gave up 3 bases and J gave up 6 bases; unmatched junction bases: 3. This CDR3 comprises 13 residues. CDR3 region: CASSPDRGPEAFF. The CDR3 DNA reads TGTGCCAGCTCACCCGACAGGGGCCCTGAAGCTTTCTTT.

The CDR3: CASSLAGLAPDTQYF. The CDR3 DNA is TGTGCCAGCAGCTTGGCGGGACTAGCGCCAGATACGCAGTATTTT. This chain connects TRBV7-2 to TRBJ2-3, with 10 bases that match TRBD2. The CDR3 totals 15 residues. J lost 4 bases, V lost 3 bases, and 4 bases had no gene match. CDR1 and CDR2 (germline): SGHTA, FQGNSA.